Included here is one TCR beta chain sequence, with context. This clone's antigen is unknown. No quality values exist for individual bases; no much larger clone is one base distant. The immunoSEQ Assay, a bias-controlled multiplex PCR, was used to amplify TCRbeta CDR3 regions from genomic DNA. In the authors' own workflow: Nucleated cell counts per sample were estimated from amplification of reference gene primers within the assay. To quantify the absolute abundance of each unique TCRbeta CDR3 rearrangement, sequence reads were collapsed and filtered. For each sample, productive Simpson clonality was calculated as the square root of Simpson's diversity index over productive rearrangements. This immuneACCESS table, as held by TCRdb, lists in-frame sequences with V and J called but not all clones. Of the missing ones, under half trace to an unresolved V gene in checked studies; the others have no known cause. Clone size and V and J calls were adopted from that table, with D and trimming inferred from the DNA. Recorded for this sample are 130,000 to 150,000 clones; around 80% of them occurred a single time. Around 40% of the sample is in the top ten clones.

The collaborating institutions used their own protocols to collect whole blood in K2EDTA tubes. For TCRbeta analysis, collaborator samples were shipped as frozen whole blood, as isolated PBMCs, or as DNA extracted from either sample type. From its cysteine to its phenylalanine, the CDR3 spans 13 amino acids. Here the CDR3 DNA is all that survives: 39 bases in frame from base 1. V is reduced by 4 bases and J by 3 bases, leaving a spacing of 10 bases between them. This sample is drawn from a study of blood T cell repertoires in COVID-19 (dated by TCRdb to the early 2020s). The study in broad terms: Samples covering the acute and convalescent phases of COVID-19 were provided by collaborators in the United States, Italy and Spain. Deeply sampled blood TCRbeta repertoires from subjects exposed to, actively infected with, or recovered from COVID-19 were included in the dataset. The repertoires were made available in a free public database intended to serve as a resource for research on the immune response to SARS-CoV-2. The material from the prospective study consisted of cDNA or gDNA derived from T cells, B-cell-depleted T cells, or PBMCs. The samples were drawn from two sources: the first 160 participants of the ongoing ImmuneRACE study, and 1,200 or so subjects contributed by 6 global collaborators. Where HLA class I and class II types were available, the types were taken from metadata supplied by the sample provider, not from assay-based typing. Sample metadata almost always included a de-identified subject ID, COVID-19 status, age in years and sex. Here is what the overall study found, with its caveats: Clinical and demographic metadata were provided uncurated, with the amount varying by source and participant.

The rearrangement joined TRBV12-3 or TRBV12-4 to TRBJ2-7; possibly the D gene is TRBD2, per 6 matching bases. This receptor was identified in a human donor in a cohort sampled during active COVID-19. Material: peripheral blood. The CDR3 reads CASSWGDVYEQYF. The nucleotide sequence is TGTGCCAGCAGTTGGGGGGATGTCTACGAGCAGTACTTC.